This TCR beta chain was retrieved from a study of molecular identifiers for immune sequencing clone quantification. On the study more broadly: The replicate experiment used RNA from roughly 21,000 or 96,000 naive CD8 cells. This RNA was split into five aliquots, and four of them were sequenced.

This clonotype was seen many times. Sorting captured naive CD8 T cells as CD8+CD4-CCR7+CD45RA+. TCR libraries were built in bulk with a published protocol and specific TCR primers. TCRdb independently ran MiXCR on the PCR reads; one entry per CDR3 protein. The sample yields 97,000 or so distinct CDR3 sequences, 20% to 25% seen once. The TCR comes from a human donor in good health. Some libraries in this study had Jurkat cell RNA spiked in. Material: naive CD8+ T cells from blood, with Jurkat cell RNA spiked in. Subset denoted: FACS-sorted CD8+CD4-CCR7+CD45RA+ naive T cells.

The CDR3 is CASSLAGIAEAFF. CDR3 in DNA: TGTGCCAGCAGCTTAGCGGGTATCGCTGAAGCTTTCTTT. The chain recombines TRBV7-9 with TRBJ1-1; D ambiguous. Germline CDR1 and CDR2: SEHNR and FQNEAQ (reference sequence). The CDR3 runs to 13 residues. V lost 0 bases and J 6 bases, leaving 8 bases between the germline ends. Combining the CDR3 with reference TRBV7-9 and TRBJ1-1 gives the whole variable domain DTGVSQNPRHKITKRGQNVTFRCDPISEHNRLYWYRQTLGQGPEFLTYFQNEAQLEKSRLLSDRFSAERPKGSFSTLEIQRTEQGDSAMYLCASSLAGIAEAFFGQGTRLTVV.